Listed here are 16 T cell receptor beta chains from one sample, sequenced in a study of shared clonotypes between healthy human individuals. Clones were read by immunoSEQ multiplex PCR, and TCRdb kept only the in-frame ones, dropping some. The data hold about 1.5 million clones, with under 99% observed a single time. Material for sequencing was naive CD4+ T cells sorted from blood. Subset given: CD45RA+ positively selected. Source of these receptors: a man aged 25 to 40 in good health.

V and J are TRBV29-1 and TRBJ2-1; D unresolved. With 4 bases removed from V and 1 base from J, the gap between germline ends came to 11 bases. CDR3 length: 14 residues. Germline loops: CDR1 SQVTM, CDR2 ANQGSEA. In nucleotides, the CDR3 is TGCAGCGTTGGATCGACACGGTCCTACAATGAGCAGTTCTTC. Its protein product is CSVGSTRSYNEQFF.

Details on this clone: This CDR3 is also generated by other DNA sequences in the sample. J is TRBJ1-5 and V is TRBV9; D call uncertain. CDR1 and CDR2 (germline): SGDLS, YYNGEE. This CDR3 has 15 residues. V dropped 0 bases and J dropped 2 bases, with 9 bases sitting between them. CDR3 nucleotides: TGTGCCAGCAGCGTAGACGGGGTAGGCAATCAGCCCCAGCATTTT. Its translation: CASSVDGVGNQPQHF.

V gene TRBV11-2 combines with J gene TRBJ2-7, with 10 bases lining up with TRBD1. Germline lookup yields CDR1 SGHAT and CDR2 FQNNGV. CDR3 length equals 18 residues. V shed 5 bases, J shed 3 bases, and the junction held 16 bases outside the gene matches. The CDR3 spells CASSQARDRGSFFYEQYF. The CDR3 DNA reads as TGTGCCAGCAGCCAAGCACGGGACAGGGGCTCCTTTTTCTACGAGCAGTACTTC.

The chain is built from TRBV6-6 and TRBJ2-2; D call uncertain. The length of the CDR3 is 11 residues. Looked up from germline, CDR1 is MNHNY and CDR2 is SVGAGI (reference sequence). V lost 5 bases and J lost 10, with 8 bases in between. CDR3 bases: TGTGCCAGCAGTAGTCGACAGGAGCTGTTTTTT. Translating gives CASSSRQELFF.

The CDR3 nucleotides are TGTGCCAGCACTTATACCGGGACAGGGCTAGGCACCGGGGAGCTGTTTTTT. As protein: CASTYTGTGLGTGELFF. The J gene is TRBJ2-2, the V gene TRBV9; the match to TRBD1 covers 9 bases. V was pared by 6 bases and J by 4 bases, with 13 bases of the junction left unmatched. CDR3 size: 17 residues. CDR1 and CDR2 from the germline V gene are SGDLS and YYNGEE.

CDR3 loop: CASIGWDGNTEAFF. The CDR3 DNA is TGTGCCAGCATAGGTTGGGATGGGAACACTGAAGCTTTCTTT. The V gene is TRBV28, the J gene TRBJ1-1; D gene ambiguous. The germline CDR1 and CDR2 sequences are MDHEN and SYDVKM. The CDR3 spans 14 residues. Trimming took 7 bases from V and 1 from J, leaving 13 bases between them.

The V gene is TRBV6-1, the J gene TRBJ2-6, with D perhaps matching TRBD2 (6 bases). CDR3 length: 17 amino acids. Germline assignment: CDR1 MNHNS and CDR2 SASEGT. Trimming stripped 2 bases from V and 1 base from J, with 12 bases between. Here the CDR3 DNA reads TGTGCCAGCAGTGAAACCCTGGGGGGATCTGGGGCCAACGTCCTGACTTTC. Protein: CASSETLGGSGANVLTF.

In this sample, this clone turned up once. The chain joins TRBV2 to TRBJ2-7; no definite D call. The CDR3 sequence is 15 residues long. Trimming removed 3 bases at V and 4 bases at J, with 16 bases between. Per the germline V gene, CDR1 is SNHLY and CDR2 is FYNNEI. CDR3 loop: CASSDSIGAIYEQYF. Written as DNA, the CDR3 is TGTGCCAGCAGTGACTCTATCGGAGCCATTTACGAGCAGTACTTC.

The chain has TRBV19 and TRBJ1-5, with D unclear. The CDR3 runs to 15 residues. Deletions cut 7 bases from V and 5 bases from J, with 18 bases between. CDR1 is LNHDA, CDR2 SQIVND, per germline (reference sequence). The CDR3 loop is CASKPIAGVDQPQHF. DNA for the CDR3: TGTGCCAGTAAGCCCATTGCAGGAGTGGATCAGCCCCAGCATTTT.

This clone has a single count. This sequence joins TRBV10-3 and TRBJ2-7; 11 positions match TRBD2. V lost 3 bases to trimming and J lost 2 bases; unmatched junction nucleotides: 6. The germline CDR1 and CDR2 sequences are ENHRY and SYGVKD. This CDR3 contains 16 residues. CDR3 region: CAISDPGLAVPYEQYF. The CDR3 DNA follows: TGTGCCATCAGTGACCCGGGACTAGCGGTACCCTACGAGCAGTACTTC.

V is TRBV5-1 and J is TRBJ2-7, with 10 bases that match TRBD2. The CDR3 consists of 16 residues. V was clipped by 0 bases and J by 5 bases; unmatched bases: 8. CDR1 is SGHRS and CDR2 is YFSETQ in the germline V gene. CDR3 coding DNA: TGCGCCAGCAGCTTGGCCGGGAGCGGGAGGGCAAACGAGCAGTACTTC. It translates to CASSLAGSGRANEQYF.

The V and J genes are TRBV6-1 and TRBJ2-3; 14 bases match TRBD2. Germline assignment: CDR1 MNHNS and CDR2 SASEGT. This CDR3 spans 17 amino acids. Trimming removed 1 base from V and 6 bases from J; junction bases left unmatched: 6. CDR3 bases: TGTGCCAGCAGTGAAGGGGGACTAGCGGGAGTAGGGGATACGCAGTATTTT. This translates into CASSEGGLAGVGDTQYF.

To note about this clone: The sample contains more than one DNA sequence encoding this CDR3. The chain carries TRBV5-1 and TRBJ1-1; no definite D call. Trimming removed 2 bases at V and 1 base at J, with 3 bases between. The CDR3 runs 12 residues. Germline V gene data show CDR1 as SGHRS and CDR2 as YFSETQ. CDR3 amino acids: CASSFPNTEAFF. For the CDR3, the DNA is TGCGCCAGCAGCTTCCCGAACACTGAAGCTTTCTTT.

This chain links TRBV5-1 with TRBJ2-5; possible D gene TRBD1, 5 bases. This CDR3 is 13 amino acids long. CDR1 SGHRS and CDR2 YFSETQ come from the germline V gene. Trimming cost V 5 bases and J 2 bases, with 10 bases left between them. CDR3: CASRGAEQETQYF. The DNA for the CDR3 is TGCGCCAGCAGAGGGGCAGAACAAGAGACCCAGTACTTC.

CDR3 coding DNA: TGTGCCAGCTTTACTCCGGGAGCAGAGACCCAGTACTTC. Translating gives CASFTPGAETQYF. The chain has TRBV6-5 and TRBJ2-5; possibly TRBD2 for D (6 bases). V lost 8 bases and J 4 bases, leaving 14 bases between the germline ends. This CDR3 contains 13 residues. CDR1 is MNHEY, CDR2 SVGAGI, per germline.

The chain has TRBV5-1 and TRBJ2-1, with TRBD2 identical over 12 bases. The CDR3 has 18 amino acids. From germline, CDR1 is SGHRS and CDR2 YFSETQ. Trimming at V came to 8 bases and at J to 5 bases, leaving 17 bases not matched to a gene. The CDR3 DNA reads as TGCGCCAGTTCCACTTCCGGGACTAGCGGGCTGGGGGACAATGAGCAGTTCTTC. Protein: CASSTSGTSGLGDNEQFF.